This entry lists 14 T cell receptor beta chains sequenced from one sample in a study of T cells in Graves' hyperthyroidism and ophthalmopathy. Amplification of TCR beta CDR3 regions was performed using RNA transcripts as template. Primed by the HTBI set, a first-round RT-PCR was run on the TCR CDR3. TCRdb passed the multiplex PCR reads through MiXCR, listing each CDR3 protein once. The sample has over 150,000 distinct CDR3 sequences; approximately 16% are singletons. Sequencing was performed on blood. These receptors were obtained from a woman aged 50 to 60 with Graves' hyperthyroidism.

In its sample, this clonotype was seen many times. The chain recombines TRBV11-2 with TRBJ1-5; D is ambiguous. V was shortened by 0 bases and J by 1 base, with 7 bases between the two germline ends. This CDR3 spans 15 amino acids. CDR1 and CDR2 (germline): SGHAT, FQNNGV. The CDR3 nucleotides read TGTGCCAGCAGCTTAGATGTTGAGAGCAATCAGCCCCAGCATTTT. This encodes CASSLDVESNQPQHF.

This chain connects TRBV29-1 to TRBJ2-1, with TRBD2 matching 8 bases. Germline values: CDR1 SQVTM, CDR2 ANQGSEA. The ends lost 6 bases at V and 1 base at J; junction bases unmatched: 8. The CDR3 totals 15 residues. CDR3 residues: CSVAGATPSYNEQFF. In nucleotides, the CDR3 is TGCAGCGTAGCGGGAGCCACACCTTCCTACAATGAGCAGTTCTTC.

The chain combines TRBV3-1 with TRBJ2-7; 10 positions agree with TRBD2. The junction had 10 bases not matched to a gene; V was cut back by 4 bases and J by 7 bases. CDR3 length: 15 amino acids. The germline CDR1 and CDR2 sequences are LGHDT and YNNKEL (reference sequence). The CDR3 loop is CASSPDSSGRLEQYF. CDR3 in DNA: TGTGCCAGCAGCCCAGATTCTAGCGGGAGATTGGAGCAGTACTTC.

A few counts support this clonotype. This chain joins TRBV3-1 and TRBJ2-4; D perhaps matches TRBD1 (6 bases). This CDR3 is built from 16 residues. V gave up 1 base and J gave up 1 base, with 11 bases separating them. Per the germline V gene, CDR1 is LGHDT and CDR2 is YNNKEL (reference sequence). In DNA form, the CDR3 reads TGTGCCAGCAGCCAAGGGTCTGGACAGGCCAAAAACATTCAGTACTTC. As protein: CASSQGSGQAKNIQYF.

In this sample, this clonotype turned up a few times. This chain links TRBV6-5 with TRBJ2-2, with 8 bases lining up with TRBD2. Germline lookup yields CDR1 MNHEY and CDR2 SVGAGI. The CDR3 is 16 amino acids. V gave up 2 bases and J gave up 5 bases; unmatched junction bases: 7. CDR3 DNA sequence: TGTGCCAGCAGTTACCCCAGGGGACTAGGGACCGGGGAGCTGTTTTTT. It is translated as CASSYPRGLGTGELFF.

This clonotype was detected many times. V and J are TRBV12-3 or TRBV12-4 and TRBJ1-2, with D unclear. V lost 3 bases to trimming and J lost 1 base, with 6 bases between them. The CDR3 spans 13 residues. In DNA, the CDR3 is TGTGCCAGCAGTTTTTCGAGTAACTATGGCTACACCTTC. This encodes CASSFSSNYGYTF.

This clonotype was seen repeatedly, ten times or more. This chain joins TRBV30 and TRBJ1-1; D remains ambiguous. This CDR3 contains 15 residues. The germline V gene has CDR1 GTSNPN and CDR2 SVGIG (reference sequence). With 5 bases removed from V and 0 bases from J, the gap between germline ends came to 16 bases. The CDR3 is CAWSYWTTMNTEAFF. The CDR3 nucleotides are TGTGCCTGGTCTTATTGGACGACGATGAACACTGAAGCTTTCTTT.

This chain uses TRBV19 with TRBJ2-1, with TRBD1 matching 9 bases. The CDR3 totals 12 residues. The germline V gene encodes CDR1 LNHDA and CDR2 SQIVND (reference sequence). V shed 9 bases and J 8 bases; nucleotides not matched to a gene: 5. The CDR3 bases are TGTGCCAGCAACAGGGGGCGGGATGAGCAGTTCTTC. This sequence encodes CASNRGRDEQFF.

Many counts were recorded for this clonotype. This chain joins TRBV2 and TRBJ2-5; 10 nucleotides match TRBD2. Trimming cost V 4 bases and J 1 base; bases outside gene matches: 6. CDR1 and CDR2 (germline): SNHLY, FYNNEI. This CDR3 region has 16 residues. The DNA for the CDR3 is TGTGCCAGCAGTGTCTCACTAGCGGGACGCCAAGAGACCCAGTACTTC. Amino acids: CASSVSLAGRQETQYF. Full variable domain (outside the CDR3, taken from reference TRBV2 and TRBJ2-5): EPEVTQTPSHQVTQMGQEVILRCVPISNHLYFYWYRQILGQKVEFLVSFYNNEISEKSEIFDDQFSVERPDGSNFTLKIRSTKLEDSAMYFCASSVSLAGRQETQYFGPGTRLLVL.

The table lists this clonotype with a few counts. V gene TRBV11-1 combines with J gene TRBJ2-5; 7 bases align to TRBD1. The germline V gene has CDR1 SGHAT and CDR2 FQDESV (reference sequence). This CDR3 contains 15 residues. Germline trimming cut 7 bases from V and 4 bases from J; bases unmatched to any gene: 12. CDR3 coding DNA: TGTGCCAGCACCCCCACGCGACAGGGCAGAGAGACCCAGTACTTC. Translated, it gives CASTPTRQGRETQYF.

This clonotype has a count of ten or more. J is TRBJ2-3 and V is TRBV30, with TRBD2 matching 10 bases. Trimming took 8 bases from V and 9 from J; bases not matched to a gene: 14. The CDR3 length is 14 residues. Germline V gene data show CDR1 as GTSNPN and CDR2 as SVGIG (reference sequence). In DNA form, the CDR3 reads TGTGCCGGACTAGGGCTAGCGGGAGAAAGGACGCAGTATTTT. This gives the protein CAGLGLAGERTQYF.

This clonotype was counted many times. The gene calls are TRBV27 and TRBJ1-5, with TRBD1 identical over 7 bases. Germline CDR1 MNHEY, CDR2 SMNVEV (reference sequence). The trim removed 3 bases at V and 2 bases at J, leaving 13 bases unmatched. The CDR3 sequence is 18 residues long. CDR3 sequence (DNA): TGTGCCAGCAGTTTTATGAGTAGGGGGCGGATTGGCAATCAGCCCCAGCATTTT. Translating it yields CASSFMSRGRIGNQPQHF.

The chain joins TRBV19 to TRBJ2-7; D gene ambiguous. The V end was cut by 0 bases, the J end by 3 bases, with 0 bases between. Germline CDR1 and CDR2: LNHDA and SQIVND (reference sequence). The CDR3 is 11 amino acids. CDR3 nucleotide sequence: TGTGCCAGTAGTATAGACTACGAGCAGTACTTC. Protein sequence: CASSIDYEQYF. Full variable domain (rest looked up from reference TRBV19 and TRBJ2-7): DGGITQSPKYLFRKEGQNVTLSCEQNLNHDAMYWYRQDPGQGLRLIYYSQIVNDFQKGDIAEGYSVSREKKESFPLTVTSAQKNPTAFYLCASSIDYEQYFGPGTRLTVT.

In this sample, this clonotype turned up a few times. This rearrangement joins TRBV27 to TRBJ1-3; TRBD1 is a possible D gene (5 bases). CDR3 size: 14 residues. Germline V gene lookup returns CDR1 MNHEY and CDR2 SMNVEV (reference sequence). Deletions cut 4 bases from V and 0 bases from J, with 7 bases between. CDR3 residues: CASSSGFSGNTIYF. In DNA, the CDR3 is TGTGCCAGCAGTTCAGGGTTCTCTGGAAACACCATATATTTT.